Detailed here is one TCR beta chain. Its cognate antigen is unknown. The sample belongs to a study of long-term antiretroviral therapy in people with HIV. Broader study findings: Increased diversity was seen after ART, yet it remained lower than in transplant donor controls. Researchers lacked any data on ART adherence, viral resistance or therapy changes.

Treated in the United States were all of the participants with HIV. The CDR3 is made up of 13 amino acids. Germline V lookup: CDR1 KGHSH, CDR2 LQKENI. Trimming cost V 3 bases and J 0 bases, with 5 bases left between them. They ran version v3.0 of the immunoSEQ assay at survey level. Repertoires were generated with immunoSEQ multiplex PCR, while TCRdb's copy carries only in-frame clones and drops some. The sample consists of 30,000 to 40,000 clones, 80% to 85% of them appearing once. J is TRBJ2-5 and V is TRBV18; unclear D gene. The sequence was collected from a man younger than 30 with HIV. This specimen consisted of unsorted PBMCs, obtained 1.5 years after starting antiretroviral therapy. The CDR3 here is CASSPANQETQYF. The CDR3 nucleotides are TGTGCCAGCTCACCGGCGAACCAAGAGACCCAGTACTTC.